This T cell receptor (beta chain) came from a study of T-cell reconstitution after alpha-beta-depleted transplantation in children. General study results and limits: The origin of alpha-beta T cells about two months after transplant was reportedly several hundred expanded graft clones. Surviving recipient T cells and thymic progenitors underlay high day-60 TCRbeta diversity in some patients. Newly produced T cells mostly accounted for T-cell counts and diversity one year post-transplant.

At least ten counts were recorded for this clonotype. Its antigen is not known. Preparation of the TCRbeta library was carried out with unique molecular identifiers. TCRdb re-called the PCR reads through MiXCR, storing one row per CDR3 protein. The table includes 25,000 to 35,000 distinct CDR3 sequences, less than 8.5% detected once. This material consisted of peripheral blood, taken 60 days after TCRalphabeta/CD19-depleted stem cell transplant. This TCR was sampled from a child less than two years old who had a stem cell transplant for acute myeloid leukemia, so the T cells may come from the graft donor.

The CDR3 coding sequence is TGTGCCAGCAGCGGGGGCCCGGAGTTCTTC. The encoded protein is CASSGGPEFF. The chain couples TRBV7-9 to TRBJ2-1, with D possibly being TRBD1 (6 bases). The CDR3 has 10 amino acids. The germline CDR1 and CDR2 sequences are SEHNR and FQNEAQ (reference sequence). The V and J ends lost 5 bases and 14 bases respectively, with 10 bases between them.